Listed here are 32 T cell receptor beta chains from one sample, sequenced in a study of neurological immune-mediated disorders. TCRdb independently ran MiXCR on the 5' RACE reads; one entry per CDR3 protein. The sample records tens of thousands of distinct CDR3 sequences, 3% to 4% being singletons. Sequenced material: CD4+ T cells from blood. These receptors all come from a woman between 40 and 55 years old with multiple sclerosis.

At least ten counts were recorded for this clonotype. The gene calls are TRBV5-1 and TRBJ1-5; D is perhaps TRBD1 (6 bases). The CDR3 is 13 residues long. The germline V gene encodes CDR1 SGHRS and CDR2 YFSETQ. V lost 4 bases and J lost 7, with 12 bases in between. CDR3 loop: CASSAAGDQPQHF. The CDR3 DNA reads TGCGCCAGCAGCGCAGCAGGGGACCAGCCCCAGCATTTT.

Concerning this clonotype itself: A read error is possible here, since a much larger clone lies one base away. The chain has TRBV20-1 and TRBJ1-1, with D possibly being TRBD1 (6 bases). Germline V gene data show CDR1 as DFQATT and CDR2 as SNEGSKA (reference sequence). This CDR3 is built from 14 residues. With 7 bases removed from V and 1 base from J, the gap between germline ends came to 16 bases. The CDR3 loop reads CSGRADRTNTEAFF. CDR3 nucleotides: TGCAGTGGCCGAGCCGACAGGACGAACACTGAAGCTTTCTTT.

This clonotype was seen at least ten times. This chain joins TRBV20-1 and TRBJ1-1; 9 bases align to TRBD1. Germline CDR1 reads DFQATT; CDR2 reads SNEGSKA (reference sequence). CDR3 length equals 15 residues. Losses at the gene ends were 6 bases for V and 0 bases for J; bases not matched to a gene: 8. DNA for the CDR3: TGCAGTGCGCAGACAGGGGGATCCATGAACACTGAAGCTTTCTTT. This translates into CSAQTGGSMNTEAFF.

At least ten counts were recorded for this clonotype. The chain combines TRBV4-1 with TRBJ1-6; D is ambiguous. CDR3 size: 13 residues. The V end was cut by 6 bases, the J end by 8 bases, with 11 bases between. The germline V gene encodes CDR1 MGHRA and CDR2 YSYEKL. The CDR3 here is CASRDSGDSPLHF. CDR3 nucleotides: TGCGCCAGCAGGGACTCCGGGGATTCACCCCTCCACTTT.

This clonotype was seen ten or more times. The chain employs TRBV29-1 and TRBJ1-3, with TRBD1 as a possible D gene (5 bases). This CDR3 region has 13 residues. The germline V gene encodes CDR1 SQVTM and CDR2 ANQGSEA. Trimming shortened V by 7 bases and J by 3 bases, and 13 bases separated the two germline ends. CDR3 sequence: CSAREGLGNTIYF. In DNA, the CDR3 is TGCAGCGCTCGGGAGGGGCTTGGAAACACCATATATTTT.

Many counts were recorded for this clonotype. CDR3 coding DNA: TGCGCCAGCGAAGGAGGGACAGGGAACACTGAAGCTTTCTTT. This encodes CASEGGTGNTEAFF. V gene TRBV5-1 combines with J gene TRBJ1-1; the match to TRBD1 covers 8 bases. Germline-derived CDR1 and CDR2 are SGHRS and YFSETQ. The CDR3 has 14 amino acids. Trimming at V came to 7 bases and at J to 1 base, leaving 6 bases not matched to a gene.

This clonotype was seen many times. The rearrangement uses TRBV12-3 or TRBV12-4 and TRBJ2-7, with a weak D call TRBD2 (8 bases). The V end lost 6 bases, the J end lost 4 bases, and 22 bases lay between the germline ends. This CDR3 contains 16 residues. CDR3 in DNA: TGTGCCAGCAGCCCCAGGGGGGCGGGGGGCTCTTACGAGCAGTACTTC. Protein sequence: CASSPRGAGGSYEQYF.

This clonotype showed up many times. The gene calls are TRBV3-1 and TRBJ1-6, with 7 bases identical to TRBD1. The V and J ends lost 4 bases and 13 bases, in that order; junction bases with no gene match: 10. This CDR3 has 14 amino acids. CDR1 is LGHDT, CDR2 YNNKEL, per germline (reference sequence). CDR3 coding DNA: TGTGCCAGCAGCCCATTGTCAGGGGGGGAGCCCCTCCACTTT. Translated: CASSPLSGGEPLHF.

In this sample, this clonotype turned up many times. The gene calls are TRBV4-1 and TRBJ1-1; D ambiguous. V gave up 1 base and J gave up 1 base, with 10 bases separating them. The germline V gene has CDR1 MGHRA and CDR2 YSYEKL. CDR3 length: 15 amino acids. The CDR3 nucleotides are TGCGCCAGCAGCCAAGCGCCGACACCGAACACTGAAGCTTTCTTT. Its protein product is CASSQAPTPNTEAFF.

The table lists this clonotype with many counts. This sequence joins TRBV7-8 and TRBJ1-5; no reliable D call. V gave up 5 bases and J gave up 5 bases, with 16 bases separating them. The CDR3 is 15 residues long. Per the germline V gene, CDR1 is SGHVS and CDR2 is FQNEAQ. The CDR3 coding sequence is TGTGCCAGCAGCGAACAAGGCTGGAGGGATCAGCCCCAGCATTTT. Translation gives CASSEQGWRDQPQHF. The whole variable domain, remainder taken from reference TRBV7-8 and TRBJ1-5, is GAGVSQSPRYKVAKRGQDVALRCDPISGHVSLFWYQQALGQGPEFLTYFQNEAQLDKSGLPSDRFFAERPEGSVSTLKIQRTQQEDSAVYLCASSEQGWRDQPQHFGDGTRLSIL.

The CDR3 DNA reads TGTGCCAGCAGCCAAGATCACGGGGCCGGGGATACGCAGTATTTT. Protein: CASSQDHGAGDTQYF. The rearrangement joins TRBV3-1 to TRBJ2-3; D possibly matches TRBD1 or TRBD2 (5 bases each). Trimming removed 0 bases from V and 6 bases from J, with 13 bases in between. CDR3 length: 15 amino acids. Germline V gene lookup returns CDR1 LGHDT and CDR2 YNNKEL (reference sequence).

This clonotype was counted at least ten times. V usage is TRBV5-1 and J usage is TRBJ2-7, with 7 bases that match TRBD1. The trim removed 3 bases at V and 5 bases at J, leaving 8 bases unmatched. Germline CDR1 is SGHRS and CDR2 is YFSETQ. The CDR3 has 14 amino acids. DNA of the CDR3: TGCGCCAGCAGCTATGGACAGGCCCCTGACGAGCAGTACTTC. This translates into CASSYGQAPDEQYF.

This clonotype came up many times. This chain uses TRBV6-4 with TRBJ1-5; TRBD1 aligns across 9 bases. The CDR3 extends over 16 amino acids. V trimming: 6 bases; J trimming: 6 bases; junction bases outside the gene matches: 12. The germline CDR1 and CDR2 sequences are MRHNA and SNTAGT. Written as DNA, the CDR3 is TGTGCCAGCAGATACAGGGGGCGCTTGGTGACTCAGCCCCAGCATTTT. Its translation is CASRYRGRLVTQPQHF.

This clonotype was seen many times. Here the CDR3 reads CASRTSGAYEQYF. Here the CDR3 DNA reads TGTGCCAGCAGGACTAGCGGGGCCTACGAGCAGTACTTC. The V and J genes are TRBV12-3 or TRBV12-4 and TRBJ2-7; 11 bases agree with TRBD2. This CDR3 is built from 13 residues. The V gene end was trimmed by 6 bases and the J gene end by 2 bases; junction bases not matched to a gene: 0.

This clonotype was counted a few times. The V call is TRBV6-5, the J call TRBJ1-6; D gene ambiguous. Germline assignment: CDR1 MNHEY and CDR2 SVGAGI. V was clipped by 4 bases and J by 6 bases, with 10 bases between them. CDR3 length equals 14 residues. In nucleotides, the CDR3 is TGTGCCAGCAGTTGGACCCCAGTTAATTCACCCCTCCACTTT. Translating gives CASSWTPVNSPLHF.

This clonotype was detected many times. This chain connects TRBV12-3 or TRBV12-4 to TRBJ1-3; D is unresolved. The CDR3 runs to 13 residues. The germline V and J ends were trimmed by 5 bases and 2 bases, with 7 bases remaining between them. CDR3 sequence (DNA): TGTGCCAGCAGTCCGAGCGCTGGAAACACCATATATTTT. Protein product: CASSPSAGNTIYF.

This clonotype was found many times. A read error may account for a junction end that differs from germline. This chain joins TRBV4-1 and TRBJ1-2, with unresolved D. The CDR3 sequence is 13 residues long. Per the germline V gene, CDR1 is MGHRA and CDR2 is YSYEKL. CDR3 protein: CASSSGPATVVAF. The CDR3 region has the DNA TGCGCCAGCAGCTCCGGACCCGCGACGGTCGTCGCCTTC.

This clonotype was detected ten times or more. The V and J genes are TRBV5-5 and TRBJ2-6; D gene uncertain. This CDR3 has 15 amino acids. The germline CDR1 and CDR2 sequences are SGHKS and YYEKEE (reference sequence). Trimming stripped 4 bases from V and 2 bases from J, with 10 bases between. CDR3 residues: CASSIDIAGANVLTF. The CDR3 DNA follows: TGTGCCAGCAGCATTGACATTGCTGGGGCCAACGTCCTGACTTTC.

Many counts were recorded for this clonotype. V gene TRBV6-6 combines with J gene TRBJ2-5; TRBD2 matches at 7 bases. V shed 10 bases, J shed 7 bases, and the junction held 9 bases outside the gene matches. Germline CDR1 and CDR2: MNHNY and SVGAGI (reference sequence). The CDR3 is made up of 12 amino acids. The CDR3 coding sequence is TGTGCCATCGGCGAGGGGAGGGGGACCCAGTACTTC. It translates to CAIGEGRGTQYF.

This clonotype has at least ten counts. The chain uses TRBV12-3 or TRBV12-4 and TRBJ1-3; no clear D. The CDR3 is 10 amino acids. V was trimmed by 8 bases and J by 7 bases, leaving 6 bases between them. This CDR3 reads CASFRNTIYF. In nucleotides, the CDR3 is TGTGCCAGCTTCCGCAACACCATATATTTT.

This clonotype showed up many times. V and J are TRBV12-3 or TRBV12-4 and TRBJ1-1, with TRBD1 identical over 7 bases. The CDR3 has 14 amino acids. The V gene end was trimmed by 6 bases and the J gene end by 3 bases; junction bases not matched to a gene: 7. Here the CDR3 reads CASRLYQGDTEAFF. The CDR3 region has the DNA TGTGCCAGCAGACTGTATCAGGGGGACACTGAAGCTTTCTTT.

This clonotype was recorded many times. This sequence joins TRBV5-1 and TRBJ2-7; 7 nucleotides agree with TRBD1. J gave up 2 bases and V 4 bases, and 9 bases lay outside the gene matches. This CDR3 spans 15 amino acids. Germline V gene data show CDR1 as SGHRS and CDR2 as YFSETQ. The CDR3 nucleotides read TGCGCCAGCAGCCAATCGCCAGGGGGACCCTACGAGCAGTACTTC. Encoded protein: CASSQSPGGPYEQYF.

This clonotype was found many times. The chain links TRBV5-1 to TRBJ1-1, with 9 bases fitting TRBD1. The V segment lost 3 bases and the J segment 6 bases; nucleotides outside the gene matches: 6. Germline CDR1 and CDR2: SGHRS and YFSETQ. The CDR3 has 14 residues. In DNA form, the CDR3 reads TGCGCCAGCAGCTCGACAGGGGGGAATGCTGAAGCTTTCTTT. It is translated as CASSSTGGNAEAFF.

In this sample, this clonotype turned up many times. CDR3 in amino acids: CASSTGEADDTQYF. The CDR3, as DNA: TGCGCCAGCAGCACCGGGGAGGCCGACGATACGCAGTATTTT. The genes are TRBV5-1 and TRBJ2-3; weak D call: TRBD2 (6 bases). This CDR3 contains 14 residues. Per the germline V gene, CDR1 is SGHRS and CDR2 is YFSETQ. Trimming stripped 4 bases from V and 6 bases from J, with 15 bases between.

This clonotype came up many times. V and J are TRBV5-1 and TRBJ2-2, with D perhaps assigned TRBD1 or TRBD2 (5 bases each). The CDR3 runs to 16 residues. Germline V CDR1 and CDR2: SGHRS, YFSETQ. V shed 1 base and J shed 6 bases, with 16 bases lying between them. This CDR3 is CASSLNPGRWSGELFF. The DNA of the CDR3 is TGCGCCAGCAGCTTGAATCCGGGACGGTGGTCCGGGGAGCTGTTTTTT.

Many counts were recorded for this clonotype. The rearrangement uses TRBV5-1 and TRBJ1-2; D is unclear. The germline gives CDR1 SGHRS, CDR2 YFSETQ. Trimming left V 0 bases short and J 8 bases short, with 14 bases between. This CDR3 has 14 amino acids. The CDR3 coding sequence is TGCGCCAGCAGCTTGGATCGCCGCGGGAAGGGCTACACCTTC. It specifies CASSLDRRGKGYTF.

This clonotype was recorded at least ten times. The genes are TRBV12-3 or TRBV12-4 and TRBJ2-1; 11 bases agree with TRBD2. The CDR3 loop spans 15 amino acids. The ends lost 5 bases at V and 2 bases at J; junction bases unmatched: 2. This CDR3 reads CASSRSGGAYNEQFF. CDR3 nucleotides: TGTGCCAGCAGTCGTAGCGGGGGGGCCTACAATGAGCAGTTCTTC.

This clonotype has a count of ten or more. The chain links TRBV5-1 to TRBJ2-7; perhaps TRBD1 as D (6 bases). This CDR3 is 13 amino acids long. The germline V gene has CDR1 SGHRS and CDR2 YFSETQ. Trimming cost V 0 bases and J 6 bases, with 10 bases left between them. The CDR3 nucleotides are TGCGCCAGCAGCTTGGTGGCAGGGGTCGAGCAGTACTTC. Translation gives CASSLVAGVEQYF.

This clonotype has a count of ten or more. The chain uses TRBV29-1 and TRBJ1-1, with D tentatively TRBD1 (5 bases). CDR1 and CDR2 (germline): SQVTM, ANQGSEA. The length of the CDR3 is 13 residues. Trimming removed 7 bases at V and 1 base at J, with 13 bases between. The CDR3 loop is CSARTSGNTEAFF. CDR3 sequence (DNA): TGCAGCGCCCGGACAAGCGGGAACACTGAAGCTTTCTTT.

This clonotype has at least ten counts. The V call is TRBV20-1, the J call TRBJ1-1, with D uncertain. The CDR3 is made up of 13 amino acids. V was cut by 5 bases and J by 4 bases, with 14 bases left in between. Germline loops: CDR1 DFQATT, CDR2 SNEGSKA (reference sequence). The CDR3 here is CSAPGDEGTEAFF. In nucleotides, the CDR3 is TGCAGTGCTCCCGGGGATGAGGGCACTGAAGCTTTCTTT.

This clonotype was seen ten or more times. J is TRBJ1-2 and V is TRBV6-6; TRBD1 agrees at 7 bases. With 7 bases clipped from V and 3 bases from J, the junction kept 5 bases outside the gene matches. Germline V gives CDR1 MNHNY, CDR2 SVGAGI (reference sequence). This CDR3 spans 13 amino acids. The chain's CDR3 is CASTAGTDYGYTF. The CDR3, as DNA: TGTGCCAGCACCGCCGGGACAGACTATGGCTACACCTTC.

This clonotype has ten or more counts. The chain carries TRBV4-1 and TRBJ1-1; tentatively, D is TRBD1 (6 bases). Trimming cost V 0 bases and J 4 bases, with 12 bases left between them. CDR3 length equals 15 residues. Germline CDR1 and CDR2: MGHRA and YSYEKL. CDR3 DNA: TGCGCCAGCAGCCAAGACGGCAGGGGTGGCACTGAAGCTTTCTTT. As protein: CASSQDGRGGTEAFF.